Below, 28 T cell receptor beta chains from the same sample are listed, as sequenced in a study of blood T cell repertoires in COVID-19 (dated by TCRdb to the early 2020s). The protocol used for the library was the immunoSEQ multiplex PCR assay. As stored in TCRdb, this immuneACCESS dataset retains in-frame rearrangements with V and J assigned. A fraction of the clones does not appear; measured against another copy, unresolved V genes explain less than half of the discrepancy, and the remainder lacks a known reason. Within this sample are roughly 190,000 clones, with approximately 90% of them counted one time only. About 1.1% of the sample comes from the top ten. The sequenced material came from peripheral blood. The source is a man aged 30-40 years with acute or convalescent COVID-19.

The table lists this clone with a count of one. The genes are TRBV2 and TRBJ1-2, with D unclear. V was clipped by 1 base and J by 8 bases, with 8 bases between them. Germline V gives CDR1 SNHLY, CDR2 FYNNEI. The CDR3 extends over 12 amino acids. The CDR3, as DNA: TGTGCCAGCAGTGAAGACGGGTACGGCTACACCTTC. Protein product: CASSEDGYGYTF. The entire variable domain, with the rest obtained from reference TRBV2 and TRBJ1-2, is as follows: EPEVTQTPSHQVTQMGQEVILRCVPISNHLYFYWYRQILGQKVEFLVSFYNNEISEKSEIFDDQFSVERPDGSNFTLKIRSTKLEDSAMYFCASSEDGYGYTFGSGTRLTVV.

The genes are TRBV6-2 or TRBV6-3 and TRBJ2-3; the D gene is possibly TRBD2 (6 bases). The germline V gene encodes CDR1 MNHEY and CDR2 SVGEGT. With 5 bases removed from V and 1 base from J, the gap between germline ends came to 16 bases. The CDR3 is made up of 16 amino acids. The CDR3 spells CASSPGLQVRTDTQYF. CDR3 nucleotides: TGTGCCAGCAGTCCAGGACTACAAGTCCGCACAGATACGCAGTATTTT.

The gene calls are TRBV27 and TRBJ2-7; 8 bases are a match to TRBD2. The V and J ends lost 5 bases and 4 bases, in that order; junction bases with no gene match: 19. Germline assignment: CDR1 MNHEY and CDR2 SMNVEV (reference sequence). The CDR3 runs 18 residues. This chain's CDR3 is CASSPPPFGSGGEYEQYF. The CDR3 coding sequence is TGTGCCAGCAGTCCCCCCCCCTTTGGGAGCGGGGGAGAGTACGAGCAGTACTTC.

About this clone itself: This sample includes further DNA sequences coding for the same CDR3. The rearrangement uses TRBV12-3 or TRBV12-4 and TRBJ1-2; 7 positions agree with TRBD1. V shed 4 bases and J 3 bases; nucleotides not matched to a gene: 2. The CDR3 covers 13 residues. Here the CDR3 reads CASSSTGDYGYTF. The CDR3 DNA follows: TGTGCCAGCAGTTCTACAGGGGACTATGGCTACACCTTC.

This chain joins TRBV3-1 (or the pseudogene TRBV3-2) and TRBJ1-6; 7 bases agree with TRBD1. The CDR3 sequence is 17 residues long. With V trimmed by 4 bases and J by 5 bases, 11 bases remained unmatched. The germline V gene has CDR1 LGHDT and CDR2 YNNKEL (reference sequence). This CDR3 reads CASSPLPGGSDNSPLHF. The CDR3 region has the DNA TGTGCCAGCAGCCCGCTCCCAGGGGGATCCGATAATTCACCCCTCCACTTT.

In nucleotides, the CDR3 is TGTGCCATCAGCCTCGGACAGGGGGCAGTGTCACCCCTCCACTTT. It is translated as CAISLGQGAVSPLHF. The chain joins TRBV10-3 to TRBJ1-6; 11 bases are a match to TRBD1. Germline V gene data show CDR1 as ENHRY and CDR2 as SYGVKD. With 6 bases clipped from V and 10 bases from J, the junction kept 8 bases outside the gene matches. The CDR3 spans 15 residues.

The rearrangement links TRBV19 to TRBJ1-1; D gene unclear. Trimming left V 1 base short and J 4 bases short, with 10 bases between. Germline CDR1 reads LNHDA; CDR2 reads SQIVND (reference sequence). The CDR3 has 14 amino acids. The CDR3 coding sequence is TGTGCCAGTAGTATAGGAGCCGGGAGCACTGAAGCTTTCTTT. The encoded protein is CASSIGAGSTEAFF.

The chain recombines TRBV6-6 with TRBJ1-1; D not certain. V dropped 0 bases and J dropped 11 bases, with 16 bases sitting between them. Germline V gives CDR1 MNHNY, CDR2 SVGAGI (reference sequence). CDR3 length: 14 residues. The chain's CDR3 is CASSYSLNGRAAFF. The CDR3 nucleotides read TGTGCCAGCAGTTACTCGCTGAATGGAAGAGCGGCTTTCTTT.

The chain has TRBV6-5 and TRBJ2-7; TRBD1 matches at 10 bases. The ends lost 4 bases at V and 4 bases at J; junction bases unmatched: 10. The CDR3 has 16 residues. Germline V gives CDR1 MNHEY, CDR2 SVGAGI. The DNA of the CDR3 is TGTGCCAGCAGTTCCCCTCTGGGGACAGGGGCTTACGAGCAGTACTTC. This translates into CASSSPLGTGAYEQYF.

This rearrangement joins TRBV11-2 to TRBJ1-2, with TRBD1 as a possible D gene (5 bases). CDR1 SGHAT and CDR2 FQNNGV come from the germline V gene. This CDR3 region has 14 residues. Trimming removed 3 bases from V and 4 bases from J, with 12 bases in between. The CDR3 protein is CASSFSTARYGYTF. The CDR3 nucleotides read TGTGCCAGCAGCTTCTCGACAGCGCGCTATGGCTACACCTTC.

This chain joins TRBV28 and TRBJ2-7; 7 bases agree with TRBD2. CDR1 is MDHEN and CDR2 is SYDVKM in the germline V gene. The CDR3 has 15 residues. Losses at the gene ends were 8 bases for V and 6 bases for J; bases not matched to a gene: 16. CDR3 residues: CASQRDPGSLGEQYF. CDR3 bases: TGTGCCAGCCAGCGGGACCCAGGATCTTTGGGCGAGCAGTACTTC.

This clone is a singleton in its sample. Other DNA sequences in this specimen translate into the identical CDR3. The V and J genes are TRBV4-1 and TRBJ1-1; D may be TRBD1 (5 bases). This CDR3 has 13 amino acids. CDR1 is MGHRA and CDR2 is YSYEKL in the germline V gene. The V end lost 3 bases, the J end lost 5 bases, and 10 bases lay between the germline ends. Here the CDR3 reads CASSQGRGTEAFF. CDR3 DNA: TGCGCCAGCAGCCAGGGGCGGGGGACTGAAGCTTTCTTT.

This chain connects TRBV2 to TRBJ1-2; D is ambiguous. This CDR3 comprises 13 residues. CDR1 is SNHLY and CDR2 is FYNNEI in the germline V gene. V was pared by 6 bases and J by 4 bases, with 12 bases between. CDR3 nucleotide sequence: TGTGCCAGCAGCGAGCCCCGGGGCTATGGCTACACCTTC. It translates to CASSEPRGYGYTF.

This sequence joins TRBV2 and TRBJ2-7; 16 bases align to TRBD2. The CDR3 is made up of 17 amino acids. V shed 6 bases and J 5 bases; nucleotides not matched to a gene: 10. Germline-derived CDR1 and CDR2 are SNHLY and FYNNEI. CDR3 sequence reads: CASRRPGLAGGQNEQYF. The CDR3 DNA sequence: TGTGCCAGCAGACGCCCGGGACTAGCGGGAGGGCAAAACGAGCAGTACTTC.

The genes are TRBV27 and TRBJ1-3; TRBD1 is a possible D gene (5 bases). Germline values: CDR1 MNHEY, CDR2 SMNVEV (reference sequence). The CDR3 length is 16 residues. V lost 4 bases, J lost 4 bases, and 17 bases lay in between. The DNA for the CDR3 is TGTGCCAGCAGTTCTACCCCCCGGGGGAAGGGAAACACCATATATTTT. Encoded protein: CASSSTPRGKGNTIYF.

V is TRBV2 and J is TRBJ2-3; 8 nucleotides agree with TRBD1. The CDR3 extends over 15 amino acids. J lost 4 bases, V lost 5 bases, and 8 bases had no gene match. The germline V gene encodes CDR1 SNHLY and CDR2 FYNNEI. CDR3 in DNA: TGTGCCAGCAGTCTAGTTGGACAGGGTGCAGATACGCAGTATTTT. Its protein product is CASSLVGQGADTQYF.

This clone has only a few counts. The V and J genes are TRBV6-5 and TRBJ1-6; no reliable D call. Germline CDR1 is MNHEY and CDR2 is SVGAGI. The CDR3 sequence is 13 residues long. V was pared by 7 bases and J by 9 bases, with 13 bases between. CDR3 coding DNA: TGTGCCAGCAACGGCGGAGTGAGTTCACCCCTCCACTTT. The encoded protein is CASNGGVSSPLHF.

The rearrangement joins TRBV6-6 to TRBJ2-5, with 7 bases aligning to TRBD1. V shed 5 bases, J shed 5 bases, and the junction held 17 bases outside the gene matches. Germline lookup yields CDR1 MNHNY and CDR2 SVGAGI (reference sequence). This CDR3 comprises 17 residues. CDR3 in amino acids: CASSRTTTGSGGETQYF. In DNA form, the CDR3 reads TGTGCCAGCAGTCGTACCACGACAGGGAGCGGTGGCGAGACCCAGTACTTC.

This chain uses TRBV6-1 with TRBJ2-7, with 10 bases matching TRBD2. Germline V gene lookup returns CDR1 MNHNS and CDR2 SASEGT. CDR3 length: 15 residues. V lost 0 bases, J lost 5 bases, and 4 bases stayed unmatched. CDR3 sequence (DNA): TGTGCCAGCAGTGAAGCCAGCGGGAGGGCTGACGAGCAGTACTTC. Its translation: CASSEASGRADEQYF.

The CDR3 nucleotides are TGTGCCAGCAGCTTGAAATCGCGGGAGGTTACGCAGTATTTT. Its protein is CASSLKSREVTQYF. This chain uses TRBV5-6 with TRBJ2-3; TRBD2 matches at 8 bases. This CDR3 comprises 14 residues. The germline V gene has CDR1 SGHDT and CDR2 YYEEEE. Losses at the gene ends were 1 base for V and 8 bases for J; bases not matched to a gene: 6.

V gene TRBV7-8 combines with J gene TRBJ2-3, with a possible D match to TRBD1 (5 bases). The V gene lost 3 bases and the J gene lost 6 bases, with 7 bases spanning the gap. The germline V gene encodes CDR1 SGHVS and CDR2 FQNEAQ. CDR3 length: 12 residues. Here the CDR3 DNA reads TGTGCCAGCAGCTTGGGGCCCGATACGCAGTATTTT. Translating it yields CASSLGPDTQYF.

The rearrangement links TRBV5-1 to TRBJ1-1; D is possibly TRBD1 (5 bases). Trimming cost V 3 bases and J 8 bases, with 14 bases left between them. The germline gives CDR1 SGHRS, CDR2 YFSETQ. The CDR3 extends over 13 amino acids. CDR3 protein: CASSYRPIEEAFF. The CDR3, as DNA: TGCGCCAGCAGCTACAGGCCTATCGAGGAAGCTTTCTTT.

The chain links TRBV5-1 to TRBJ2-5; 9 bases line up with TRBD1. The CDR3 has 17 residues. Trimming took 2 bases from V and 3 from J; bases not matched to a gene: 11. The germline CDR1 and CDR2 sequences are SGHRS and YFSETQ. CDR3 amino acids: CASSLAGTGMGKETQYF. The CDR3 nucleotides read TGCGCCAGCAGCTTAGCCGGGACAGGGATGGGGAAAGAGACCCAGTACTTC.

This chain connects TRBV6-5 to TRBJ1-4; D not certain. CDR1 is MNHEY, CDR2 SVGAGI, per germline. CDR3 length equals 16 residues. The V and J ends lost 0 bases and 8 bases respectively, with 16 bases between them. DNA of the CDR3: TGTGCCAGCAGTTACTCGAACCGGCGGGGAAAGGAAAAACTGTTTTTT. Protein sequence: CASSYSNRRGKEKLFF.

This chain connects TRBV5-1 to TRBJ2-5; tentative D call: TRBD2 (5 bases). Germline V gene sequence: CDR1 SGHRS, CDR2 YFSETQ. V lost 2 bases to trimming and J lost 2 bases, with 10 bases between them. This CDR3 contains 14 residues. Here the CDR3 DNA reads TGCGCCAGCAGCTTTCAGCGGAATCAAGAGACCCAGTACTTC. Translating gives CASSFQRNQETQYF.

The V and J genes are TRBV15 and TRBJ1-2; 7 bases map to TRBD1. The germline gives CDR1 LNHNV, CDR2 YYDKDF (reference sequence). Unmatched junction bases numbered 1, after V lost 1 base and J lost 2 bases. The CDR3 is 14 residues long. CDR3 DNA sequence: TGTGCCACCAGCAGAGGACAGGGCAACTATGGCTACACCTTC. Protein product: CATSRGQGNYGYTF.

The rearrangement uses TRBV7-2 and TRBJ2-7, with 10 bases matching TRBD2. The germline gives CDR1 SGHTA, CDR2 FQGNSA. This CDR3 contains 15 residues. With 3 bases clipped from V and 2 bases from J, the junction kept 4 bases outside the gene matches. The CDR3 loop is CASSFPSGGAYEQYF. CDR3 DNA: TGTGCCAGCAGCTTCCCCAGCGGGGGGGCCTACGAGCAGTACTTC.

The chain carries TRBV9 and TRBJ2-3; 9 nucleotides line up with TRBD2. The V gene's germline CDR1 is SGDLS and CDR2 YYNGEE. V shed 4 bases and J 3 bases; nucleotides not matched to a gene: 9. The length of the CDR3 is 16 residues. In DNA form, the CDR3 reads TGTGCCAGCAGCCCCGTTTCTAGCGGGATTACAGATACGCAGTATTTT. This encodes CASSPVSSGITDTQYF.